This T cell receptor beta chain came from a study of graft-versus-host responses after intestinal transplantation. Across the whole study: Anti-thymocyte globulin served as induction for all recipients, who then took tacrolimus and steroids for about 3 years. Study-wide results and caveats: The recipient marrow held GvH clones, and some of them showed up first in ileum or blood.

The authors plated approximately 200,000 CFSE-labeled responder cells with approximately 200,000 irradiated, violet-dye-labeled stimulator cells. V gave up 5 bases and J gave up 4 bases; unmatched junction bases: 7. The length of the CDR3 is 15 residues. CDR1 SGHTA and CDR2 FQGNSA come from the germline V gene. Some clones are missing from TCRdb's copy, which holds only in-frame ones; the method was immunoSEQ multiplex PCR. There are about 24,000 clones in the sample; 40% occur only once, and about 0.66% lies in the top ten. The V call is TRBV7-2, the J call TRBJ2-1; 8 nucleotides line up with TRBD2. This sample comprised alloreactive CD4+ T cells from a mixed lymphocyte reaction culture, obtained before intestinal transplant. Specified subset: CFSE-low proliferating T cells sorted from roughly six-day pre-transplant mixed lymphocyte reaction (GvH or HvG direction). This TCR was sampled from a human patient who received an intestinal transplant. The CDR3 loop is CASSPLAAGYNEQFF. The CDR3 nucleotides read TGTGCCAGCAGCCCACTAGCGGCAGGGTACAATGAGCAGTTCTTC.